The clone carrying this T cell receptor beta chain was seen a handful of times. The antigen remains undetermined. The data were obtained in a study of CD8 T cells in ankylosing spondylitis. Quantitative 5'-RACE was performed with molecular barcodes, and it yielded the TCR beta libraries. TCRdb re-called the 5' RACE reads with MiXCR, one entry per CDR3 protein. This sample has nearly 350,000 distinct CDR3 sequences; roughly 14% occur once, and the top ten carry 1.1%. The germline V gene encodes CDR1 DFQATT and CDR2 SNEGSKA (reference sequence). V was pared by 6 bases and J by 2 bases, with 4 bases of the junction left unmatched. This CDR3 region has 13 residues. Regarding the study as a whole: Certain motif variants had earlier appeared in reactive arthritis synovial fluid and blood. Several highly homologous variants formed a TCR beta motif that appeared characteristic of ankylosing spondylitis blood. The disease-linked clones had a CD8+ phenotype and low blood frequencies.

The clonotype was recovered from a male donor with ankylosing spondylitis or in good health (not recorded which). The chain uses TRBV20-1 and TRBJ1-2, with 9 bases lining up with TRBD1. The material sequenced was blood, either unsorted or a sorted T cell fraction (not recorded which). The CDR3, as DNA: TGCAGTGCGATGGGACAGGGAAACTATGGCTACACCTTC. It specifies CSAMGQGNYGYTF.